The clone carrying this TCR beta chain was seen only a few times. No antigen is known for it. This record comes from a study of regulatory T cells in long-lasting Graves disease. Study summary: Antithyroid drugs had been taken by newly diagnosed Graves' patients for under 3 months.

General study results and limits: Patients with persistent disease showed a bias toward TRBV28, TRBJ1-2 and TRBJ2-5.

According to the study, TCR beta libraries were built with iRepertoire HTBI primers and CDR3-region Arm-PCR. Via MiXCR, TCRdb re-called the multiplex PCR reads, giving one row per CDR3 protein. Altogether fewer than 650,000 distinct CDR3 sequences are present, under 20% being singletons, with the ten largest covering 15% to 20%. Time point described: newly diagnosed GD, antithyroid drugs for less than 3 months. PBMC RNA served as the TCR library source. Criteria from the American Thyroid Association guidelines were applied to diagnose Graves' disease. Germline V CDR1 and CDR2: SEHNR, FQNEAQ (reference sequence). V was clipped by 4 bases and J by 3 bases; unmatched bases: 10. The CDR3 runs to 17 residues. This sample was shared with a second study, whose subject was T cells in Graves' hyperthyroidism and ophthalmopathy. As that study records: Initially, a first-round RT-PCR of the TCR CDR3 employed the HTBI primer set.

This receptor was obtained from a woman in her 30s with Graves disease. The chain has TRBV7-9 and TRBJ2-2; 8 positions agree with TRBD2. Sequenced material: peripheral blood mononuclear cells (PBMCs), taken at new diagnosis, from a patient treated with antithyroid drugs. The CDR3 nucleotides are TGTGCCAGCAGCTCAAGCCAGAGCGGGAGTGACACCGGGGAGCTGTTTTTT. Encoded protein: CASSSSQSGSDTGELFF.